The 15 T cell receptor beta chains below come from one sample, sequenced in a study of beta chain features in type 1 diabetes. Of the isolated RNA, all was reverse transcribed, and so the sequenced material was expressed TCRB transcripts. Assay: immunoSEQ multiplex PCR; the TCRdb copy retains only in-frame clones and omits some. The sample lists nearly 250,000 clones; 14% were seen once. The sequenced sample was naive CD4+ T cells from blood. The receptors here all came from a woman in her forties in good health.

The rearrangement uses TRBV7-8 and TRBJ2-3, with 7 bases fitting TRBD1. This CDR3 contains 15 residues. The V segment lost 4 bases and the J segment 3 bases; nucleotides outside the gene matches: 7. The germline V gene has CDR1 SGHVS and CDR2 FQNEAQ. The CDR3 DNA is TGTGCCAGCAGCTACCGACAGGGCTGGACAGATACGCAGTATTTT. Translating it yields CASSYRQGWTDTQYF.

The chain uses TRBV5-1 and TRBJ2-5; TRBD2 matches at 9 bases. The CDR3 has 15 amino acids. Germline V gene data show CDR1 as SGHRS and CDR2 as YFSETQ. V gave up 1 base and J gave up 1 base; unmatched junction bases: 2. The CDR3 nucleotides are TGCGCCAGCAGCTTGTCGCGGGGGGGCCAAGAGACCCAGTACTTC. Translation: CASSLSRGGQETQYF.

This rearrangement joins TRBV10-3 to TRBJ2-7, with D possibly TRBD1 on 6 matching bases. Germline loops: CDR1 ENHRY, CDR2 SYGVKD. The CDR3 is 14 residues long. The V gene lost 6 bases and the J gene lost 3 bases, with 15 bases spanning the gap. CDR3 residues: CAISIRDISYEQYF. Written as DNA, the CDR3 is TGTGCCATCAGCATCCGGGACATAAGCTACGAGCAGTACTTC.

The rearrangement joins TRBV5-6 to TRBJ2-7; D may be TRBD1 (6 bases). The CDR3 is 14 amino acids. Germline loops: CDR1 SGHDT, CDR2 YYEEEE. V dropped 2 bases and J dropped 4 bases, with 13 bases sitting between them. CDR3 coding DNA: TGTGCCAGCAGCTTCTTGCAAGGGGGTTACGAGCAGTACTTC. Translated: CASSFLQGGYEQYF.

In its sample, this clone was seen once. The chain has TRBV5-1 and TRBJ1-4; the match to TRBD1 covers 8 bases. Looked up from germline, CDR1 is SGHRS and CDR2 is YFSETQ. The CDR3 runs 14 residues. V lost 6 bases, J lost 5 bases, and 6 bases stayed unmatched. CDR3 nucleotides: TGCGCCAGCAAGGGGGGGACAGGAAATGAAAAACTGTTTTTT. This gives the protein CASKGGTGNEKLFF.

The chain uses TRBV7-9 and TRBJ1-2; D may be TRBD1 (5 bases). CDR1 is SEHNR, CDR2 FQNEAQ, per germline (reference sequence). V was cut by 4 bases and J by 3 bases, with 18 bases left in between. This CDR3 is built from 16 residues. The CDR3: CASSSLRRGADYGYTF. In DNA form, the CDR3 reads TGTGCCAGCAGCTCACTCCGGAGGGGCGCCGACTATGGCTACACCTTC.

This chain joins TRBV5-1 and TRBJ1-1; 8 nucleotides align to TRBD1. Per germline, CDR1 SGHRS and CDR2 YFSETQ. Losses at the gene ends were 3 bases for V and 3 bases for J; bases not matched to a gene: 7. This CDR3 has 15 amino acids. CDR3 loop: CASSWGTGTYTEAFF. The CDR3 DNA sequence: TGCGCCAGCAGCTGGGGGACAGGAACTTACACTGAAGCTTTCTTT.

The V call is TRBV9, the J call TRBJ2-7; tentatively, D is TRBD2 (5 bases). Germline CDR1 is SGDLS and CDR2 is YYNGEE. CDR3 length: 15 amino acids. V shed 0 bases and J shed 7 bases, with 17 bases lying between them. The CDR3 region is CASSVEQVRTGEQYF. In DNA, the CDR3 is TGTGCCAGCAGCGTAGAGCAGGTCCGAACGGGAGAGCAGTACTTC.

This chain connects TRBV6-6 to TRBJ2-2; weak D call: TRBD2 (6 bases). V lost 7 bases and J lost 3, with 15 bases in between. The CDR3 sequence is 15 residues long. From germline, CDR1 is MNHNY and CDR2 SVGAGI (reference sequence). The CDR3, as DNA: TGTGCCAGCACCTACTGGCGGGGAGACACCGGGGAGCTGTTTTTT. Amino acid sequence: CASTYWRGDTGELFF.

The gene calls are TRBV19 and TRBJ1-1; no clear D gene. The length of the CDR3 is 13 residues. V gave up 7 bases and J gave up 3 bases, with 12 bases separating them. Germline assignment: CDR1 LNHDA and CDR2 SQIVND (reference sequence). The CDR3 region has the DNA TGTGCCAGTACCTCGGGGTCGGACACTGAAGCTTTCTTT. This codes for CASTSGSDTEAFF.

This clone was seen a few times. This rearrangement joins TRBV5-6 to TRBJ2-5, with D possibly TRBD1 on 7 matching bases. V gave up 3 bases and J gave up 4 bases, with 19 bases separating them. Germline V gene sequence: CDR1 SGHDT, CDR2 YYEEEE. There are 16 residues in the CDR3. The CDR3 here is CASSWGLGGGRETQYF. In DNA form, the CDR3 reads TGTGCCAGCAGCTGGGGCCTCGGAGGGGGCCGAGAGACCCAGTACTTC.

The chain recombines TRBV5-4 with TRBJ2-7; D is perhaps TRBD1 (6 bases). V lost 5 bases, J lost 4 bases, and 16 bases lay in between. Germline V gene lookup returns CDR1 SGHNT and CDR2 YYREEE (reference sequence). The CDR3 spans 14 residues. The CDR3 DNA is TGTGCCAGCAGAAGGACGGGCGACAGGTACGAGCAGTACTTC. Translating it yields CASRRTGDRYEQYF.

This clone was detected only a few times. The rearrangement joins TRBV6-5 to TRBJ1-5; D is undetermined. The length of the CDR3 is 13 residues. V lost 6 bases to trimming and J lost 4 bases, with 10 bases between them. CDR1 and CDR2 from the germline V gene are MNHEY and SVGAGI. The CDR3 is CASRISYNQPQHF. The DNA of the CDR3 is TGTGCCAGCAGAATAAGCTATAATCAGCCCCAGCATTTT.

The chain couples TRBV6-5 to TRBJ2-3; perhaps TRBD2 as D (6 bases). The length of the CDR3 is 15 residues. Between the trimmed V and J ends, which lost 0 bases and 5 bases, there was a span of 12 bases. In germline, CDR1 is MNHEY, CDR2 SVGAGI. The chain's CDR3 is CASSYSTGVRDTQYF. The CDR3 region has the DNA TGTGCCAGCAGTTACTCGACGGGGGTGAGAGATACGCAGTATTTT.

This clone was counted only a few times. V is TRBV7-2 and J is TRBJ1-5, with 8 bases matching TRBD1. With V trimmed by 2 bases and J by 2 bases, 2 bases remained unmatched. Germline CDR1 and CDR2: SGHTA and FQGNSA. The CDR3 is 15 amino acids. This CDR3 is CASSLSQGGNQPQHF. The DNA for the CDR3 is TGTGCCAGCAGCTTATCACAGGGGGGCAATCAGCCCCAGCATTTT.